The clone carrying this TCR beta chain showed up many times. This specimen comes from a study of T cells in Graves' hyperthyroidism and ophthalmopathy. TCR beta CDR3 regions were amplified from RNA transcripts. When the TCR CDR3 underwent first-round RT-PCR, the HTBI primer set was used. TCRdb used MiXCR to reprocess the multiplex PCR reads, holding one entry per CDR3 protein. Of about 520,000 distinct CDR3 sequences listed, approximately 25% are singletons. Germline loops: CDR1 MNHEY, CDR2 SMNVEV (reference sequence). After removal of 7 bases from V and 8 bases from J, the junction contained 7 bases not matched to a gene. The CDR3 contains 12 residues.

The receptor's source is a woman in her 30s with Graves' ophthalmopathy. The gene calls are TRBV27 and TRBJ1-2; 7 positions agree with TRBD1. Material for sequencing was blood. CDR3 DNA sequence: TGTGCCAGCAAACAGGGGTCGGGGGGCTACACCTTC. Encoded protein: CASKQGSGGYTF.